The 5 T cell receptor beta chains reported below all come from one sample, sequenced in a study of cytomegalovirus exposure and HLA in healthy donors. The PCR made use of 60 Vbeta and 13 Jbeta primers. Profiling relied on immunoSEQ multiplex PCR, and the TCRdb table lists in-frame clones only, not all of them. The sample lists about 130,000 clones; about 80% were seen once. Specimen: PBMCs. These receptors came from a man between 25 and 39 years old in good health and CMV-seronegative.

The DNA of the CDR3 is TGTGCCAGCAGCTCGGCCCGGGGTCAGCCCCAGCATTTT. Encoded protein: CASSSARGQPQHF. This chain joins TRBV7-6 and TRBJ1-5; no reliable D call. This CDR3 is built from 13 residues. CDR1 and CDR2 from the germline V gene are SGHVS and FNYEAQ. The V gene lost 4 bases and the J gene lost 6 bases, with 10 bases spanning the gap.

This chain uses TRBV6-5 with TRBJ2-7; 8 nucleotides align to TRBD1. Germline loops: CDR1 MNHEY, CDR2 SVGAGI. V shed 5 bases, J shed 2 bases, and the junction held 8 bases outside the gene matches. This CDR3 is 15 amino acids long. Here the CDR3 reads CASSKQGQATYEQYF. The CDR3 bases are TGTGCCAGCAGTAAACAGGGACAGGCTACCTACGAGCAGTACTTC.

The chain combines TRBV19 with TRBJ2-3, with 7 positions matching TRBD2. CDR1 and CDR2 (germline): LNHDA, SQIVND (reference sequence). J gave up 4 bases and V 6 bases, and 10 bases lay outside the gene matches. This CDR3 spans 15 amino acids. The CDR3 reads CASSRRSGNADTQYF. The CDR3 DNA reads as TGTGCCAGTAGCCGACGGAGCGGGAACGCAGATACGCAGTATTTT.

The chain recombines TRBV7-9 with TRBJ2-7; 7 bases line up with TRBD1. CDR3 length: 14 amino acids. CDR1 is SEHNR, CDR2 FQNEAQ, per germline (reference sequence). With 5 bases clipped from V and 0 bases from J, the junction kept 4 bases outside the gene matches. The DNA of the CDR3 is TGTGCCAGCAGCGGGACAGTGAGCTCCTACGAGCAGTACTTC. Its protein is CASSGTVSSYEQYF.

The genes are TRBV10-3 and TRBJ1-1, with unresolved D. This CDR3 spans 13 amino acids. Trimming shortened V by 7 bases and J by 0 bases, and 9 bases separated the two germline ends. The V gene's germline CDR1 is ENHRY and CDR2 SYGVKD. CDR3 in DNA: TGTGCCATCACGGCAGGTTTGAACACTGAAGCTTTCTTT. It codes for CAITAGLNTEAFF.